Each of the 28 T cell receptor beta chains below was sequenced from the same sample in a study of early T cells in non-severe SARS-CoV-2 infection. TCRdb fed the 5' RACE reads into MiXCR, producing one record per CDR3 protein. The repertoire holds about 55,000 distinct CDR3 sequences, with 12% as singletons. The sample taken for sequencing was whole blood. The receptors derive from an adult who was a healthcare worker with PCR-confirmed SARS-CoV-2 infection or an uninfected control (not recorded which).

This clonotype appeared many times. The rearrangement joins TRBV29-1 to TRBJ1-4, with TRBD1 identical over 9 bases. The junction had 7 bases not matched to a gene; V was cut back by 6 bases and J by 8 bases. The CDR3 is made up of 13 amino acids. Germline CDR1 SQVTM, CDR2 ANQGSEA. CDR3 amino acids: CSVGQGLREKLFF. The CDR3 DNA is TGCAGCGTCGGACAGGGGTTGCGGGAAAAACTGTTTTTT. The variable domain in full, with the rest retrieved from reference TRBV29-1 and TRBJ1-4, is SAVISQKPSRDICQRGTSLTIQCQVDSQVTMMFWYRQQPGQSLTLIATANQGSEATYESGFVIDKFPISRPNLTFSTLTVSNMSPEDSSIYLCSVGQGLREKLFFGSGTQLSVL.

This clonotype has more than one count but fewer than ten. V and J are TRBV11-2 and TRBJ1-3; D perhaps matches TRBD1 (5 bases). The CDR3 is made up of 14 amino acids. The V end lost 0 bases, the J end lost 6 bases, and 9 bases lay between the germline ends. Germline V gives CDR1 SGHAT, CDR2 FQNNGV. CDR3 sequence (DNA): TGTGCCAGCAGCTTAGAGGACAACCTAAACACCATATATTTT. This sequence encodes CASSLEDNLNTIYF.

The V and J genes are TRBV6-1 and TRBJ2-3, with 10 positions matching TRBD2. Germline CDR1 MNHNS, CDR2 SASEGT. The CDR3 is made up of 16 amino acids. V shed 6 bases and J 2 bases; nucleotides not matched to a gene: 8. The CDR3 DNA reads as TGTGCCAGCAGGGGCCTAGCGGGGGCCCCCACAGATACGCAGTATTTT. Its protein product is CASRGLAGAPTDTQYF.

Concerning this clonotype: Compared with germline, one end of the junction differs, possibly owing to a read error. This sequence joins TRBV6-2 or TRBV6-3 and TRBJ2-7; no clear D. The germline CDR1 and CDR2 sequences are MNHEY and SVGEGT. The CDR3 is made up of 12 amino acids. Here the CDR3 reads CASSYSRRPRNF. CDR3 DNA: TGTGCCAGCAGTTACTCGAGACGGCCAAGGAACTTC.

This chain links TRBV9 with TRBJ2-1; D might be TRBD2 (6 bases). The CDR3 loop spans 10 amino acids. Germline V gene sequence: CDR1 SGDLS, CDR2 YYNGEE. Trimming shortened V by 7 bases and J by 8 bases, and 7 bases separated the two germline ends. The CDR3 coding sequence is TGTGCCAGCGGCGGGGATGAGCAGTTCTTC. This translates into CASGGDEQFF.

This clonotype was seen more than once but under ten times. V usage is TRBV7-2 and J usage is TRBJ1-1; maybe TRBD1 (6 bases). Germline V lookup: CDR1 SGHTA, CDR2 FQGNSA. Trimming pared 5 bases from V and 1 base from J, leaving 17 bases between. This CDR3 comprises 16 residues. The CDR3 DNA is TGTGCCAGCAGCCTGACGCCGTACAGGGCGAACACTGAAGCTTTCTTT. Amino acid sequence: CASSLTPYRANTEAFF. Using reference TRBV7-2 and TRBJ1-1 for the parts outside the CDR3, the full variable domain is GAGVSQSPSNKVTEKGKDVELRCDPISGHTALYWYRQSLGQGLEFLIYFQGNSAPDKSGLPSDRFSAERTGGSVSTLTIQRTQQEDSAVYLCASSLTPYRANTEAFFGQGTRLTVV.

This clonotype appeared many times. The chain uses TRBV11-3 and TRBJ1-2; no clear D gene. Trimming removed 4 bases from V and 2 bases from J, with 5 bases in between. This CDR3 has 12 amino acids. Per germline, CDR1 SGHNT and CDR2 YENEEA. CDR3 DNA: TGTGCCAGCAGCTATGGGAACTATGGCTACACCTTC. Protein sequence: CASSYGNYGYTF.

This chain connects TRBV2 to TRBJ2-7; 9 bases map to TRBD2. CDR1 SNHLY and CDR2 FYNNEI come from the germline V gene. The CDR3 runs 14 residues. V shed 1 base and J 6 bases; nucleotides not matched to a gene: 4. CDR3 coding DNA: TGTGCCAGCAGTGAAGACGGGACTAGCCGCGAGCAGTACTTC. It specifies CASSEDGTSREQYF.

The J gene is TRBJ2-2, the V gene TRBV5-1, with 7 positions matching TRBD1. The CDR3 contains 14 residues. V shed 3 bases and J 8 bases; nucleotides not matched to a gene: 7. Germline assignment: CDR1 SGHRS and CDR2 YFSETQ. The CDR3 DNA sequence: TGCGCCAGCAGCTCAGGGACAGCTCGAGGGGAGCTGTTTTTT. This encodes CASSSGTARGELFF.

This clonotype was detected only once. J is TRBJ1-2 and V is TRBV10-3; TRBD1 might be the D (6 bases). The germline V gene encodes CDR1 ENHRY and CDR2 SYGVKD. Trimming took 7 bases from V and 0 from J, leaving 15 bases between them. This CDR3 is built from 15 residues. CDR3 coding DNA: TGTGCCATCACGGGGGCCGGGAGCGCTAACTATGGCTACACCTTC. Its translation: CAITGAGSANYGYTF.

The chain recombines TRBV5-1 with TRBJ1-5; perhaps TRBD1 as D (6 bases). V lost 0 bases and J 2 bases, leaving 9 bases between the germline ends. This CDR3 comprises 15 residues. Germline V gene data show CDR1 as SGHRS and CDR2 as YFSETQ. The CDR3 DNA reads TGCGCCAGCAGCTTGGTGGCAGGGGGCAATCAGCCCCAGCATTTT. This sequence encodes CASSLVAGGNQPQHF.

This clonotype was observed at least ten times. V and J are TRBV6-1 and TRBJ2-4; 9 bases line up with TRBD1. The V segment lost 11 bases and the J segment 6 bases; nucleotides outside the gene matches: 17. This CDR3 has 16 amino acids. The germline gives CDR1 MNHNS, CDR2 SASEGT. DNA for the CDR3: TGTGCCGGAGGGGAGCTTCCGGGACAGGGACGAAACATTCAGTACTTC. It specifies CAGGELPGQGRNIQYF.

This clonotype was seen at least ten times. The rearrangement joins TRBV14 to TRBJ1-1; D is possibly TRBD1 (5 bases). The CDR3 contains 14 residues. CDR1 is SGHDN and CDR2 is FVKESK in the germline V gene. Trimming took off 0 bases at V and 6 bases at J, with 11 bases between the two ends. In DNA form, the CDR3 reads TGTGCCAGCAGCCAAGATGGGGCAGCATCTGAAGCTTTCTTT. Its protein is CASSQDGAASEAFF. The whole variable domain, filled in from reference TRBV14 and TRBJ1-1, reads EAGVTQFPSHSVIEKGQTVTLRCDPISGHDNLYWYRRVMGKEIKFLLHFVKESKQDESGMPNNRFLAERTGGTYSTLKVQPAELEDSGVYFCASSQDGAASEAFFGQGTRLTVV.

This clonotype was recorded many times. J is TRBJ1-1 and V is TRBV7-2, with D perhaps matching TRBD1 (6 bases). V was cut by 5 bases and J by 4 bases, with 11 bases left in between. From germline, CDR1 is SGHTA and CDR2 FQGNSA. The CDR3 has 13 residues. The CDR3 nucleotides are TGTGCCAGCAGCCGACAGGTTGGCACTGAAGCTTTCTTT. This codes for CASSRQVGTEAFF.

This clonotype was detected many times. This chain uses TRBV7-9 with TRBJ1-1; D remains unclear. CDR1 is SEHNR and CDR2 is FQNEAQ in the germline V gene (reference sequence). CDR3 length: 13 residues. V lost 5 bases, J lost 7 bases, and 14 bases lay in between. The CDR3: CASSEILSGEAFF. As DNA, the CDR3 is TGTGCCAGCAGCGAGATTTTATCAGGTGAAGCTTTCTTT.

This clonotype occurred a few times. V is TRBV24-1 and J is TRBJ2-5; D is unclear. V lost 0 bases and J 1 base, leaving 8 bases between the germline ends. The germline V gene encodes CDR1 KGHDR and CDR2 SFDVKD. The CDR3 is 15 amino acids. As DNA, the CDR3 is TGTGCCACCAGTGATTTGTTCCAGGCCCAAGAGACCCAGTACTTC. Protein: CATSDLFQAQETQYF.

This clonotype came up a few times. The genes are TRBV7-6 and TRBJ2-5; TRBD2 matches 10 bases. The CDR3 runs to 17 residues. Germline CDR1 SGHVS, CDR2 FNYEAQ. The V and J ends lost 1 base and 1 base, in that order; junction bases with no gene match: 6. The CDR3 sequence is CASSLGLAGARQETQYF. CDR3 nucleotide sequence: TGTGCCAGCAGCTTAGGGCTAGCGGGGGCCCGCCAAGAGACCCAGTACTTC. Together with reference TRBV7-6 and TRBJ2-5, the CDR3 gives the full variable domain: GAGVSQSPRYKVTKRGQDVALRCDPISGHVSLYWYRQALGQGPEFLTYFNYEAQQDKSGLPNDRFSAERPEGSISTLTIQRTEQRDSAMYRCASSLGLAGARQETQYFGPGTRLLVL.

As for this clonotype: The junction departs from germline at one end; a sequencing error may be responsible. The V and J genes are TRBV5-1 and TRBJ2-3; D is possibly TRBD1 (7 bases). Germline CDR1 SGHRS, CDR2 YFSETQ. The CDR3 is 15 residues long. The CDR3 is CAGSLEGQPTDTQYF. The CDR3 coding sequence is TGCGCCGGCAGCTTGGAGGGACAGCCCACAGATACGCAGTATTTT. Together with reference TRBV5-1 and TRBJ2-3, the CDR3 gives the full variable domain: KAGVTQTPRYLIKTRGQQVTLSCSPISGHRSVSWYQQTPGQGLQFLFEYFSETQRNKGNFPGRFSGRQFSNSRSEMNVSTLELGDSALYLCAGSLEGQPTDTQYFGPGTRLTVL.

The DNA of the CDR3 is TGTGCCAGCACTCATTATGGTGGACAGGGGAACTATGGCTACACCTTC. Protein product: CASTHYGGQGNYGYTF. V and J are TRBV3-1 and TRBJ1-2; TRBD1 matches 9 bases. The V gene's germline CDR1 is LGHDT and CDR2 YNNKEL (reference sequence). The V gene end was trimmed by 7 bases and the J gene end by 2 bases; junction bases not matched to a gene: 11. CDR3 length equals 16 residues.

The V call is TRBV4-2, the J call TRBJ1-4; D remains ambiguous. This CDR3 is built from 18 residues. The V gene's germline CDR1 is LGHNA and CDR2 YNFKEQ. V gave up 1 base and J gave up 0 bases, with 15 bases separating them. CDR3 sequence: CASSQGEGMITTNEKLFF. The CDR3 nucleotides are TGTGCCAGCAGCCAAGGGGAAGGGATGATCACAACTAATGAAAAACTGTTTTTT.

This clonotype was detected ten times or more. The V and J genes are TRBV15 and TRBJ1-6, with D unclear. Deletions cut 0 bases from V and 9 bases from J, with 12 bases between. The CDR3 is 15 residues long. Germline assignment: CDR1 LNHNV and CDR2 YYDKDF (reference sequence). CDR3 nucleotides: TGTGCCACCAGCAGAGATCAAACGCCCAGTTCACCCCTCCACTTT. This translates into CATSRDQTPSSPLHF. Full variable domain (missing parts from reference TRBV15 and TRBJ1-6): DAMVIQNPRYQVTQFGKPVTLSCSQTLNHNVMYWYQQKSSQAPKLLFHYYDKDFNNEADTPDNFQSRRPNTSFCFLDIRSPGLGDTAMYLCATSRDQTPSSPLHFGNGTRLTVT.

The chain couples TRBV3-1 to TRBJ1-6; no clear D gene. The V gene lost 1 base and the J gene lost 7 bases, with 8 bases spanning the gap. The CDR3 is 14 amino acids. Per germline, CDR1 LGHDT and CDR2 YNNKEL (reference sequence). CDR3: CASSQVGWNSPLHF. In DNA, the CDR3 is TGTGCCAGCAGCCAAGTCGGTTGGAATTCACCCCTCCACTTT.

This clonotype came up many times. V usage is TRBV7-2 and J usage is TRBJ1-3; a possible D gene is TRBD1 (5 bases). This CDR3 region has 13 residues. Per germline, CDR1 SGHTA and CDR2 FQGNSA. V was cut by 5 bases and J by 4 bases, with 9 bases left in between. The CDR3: CASSAGRGNTIYF. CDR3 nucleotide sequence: TGTGCCAGCAGCGCAGGGAGGGGAAACACCATATATTTT.

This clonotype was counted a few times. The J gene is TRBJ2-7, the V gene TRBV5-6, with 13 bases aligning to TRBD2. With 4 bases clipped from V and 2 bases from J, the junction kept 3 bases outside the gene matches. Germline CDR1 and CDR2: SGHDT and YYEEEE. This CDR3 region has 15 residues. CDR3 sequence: CASSHGLAGAYEQYF. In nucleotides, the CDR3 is TGTGCCAGCAGCCACGGACTAGCGGGGGCCTACGAGCAGTACTTC. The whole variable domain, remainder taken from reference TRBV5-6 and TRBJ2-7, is DAGVTQSPTHLIKTRGQQVTLRCSPKSGHDTVSWYQQALGQGPQFIFQYYEEEERQRGNFPDRFSGHQFPNYSSELNVNALLLGDSALYLCASSHGLAGAYEQYFGPGTRLTVT.

The CDR3 DNA follows: TGTGCCACCAGGGAGGCCTATGGCTACACCTTC. This translates into CATREAYGYTF. This chain connects TRBV2 to TRBJ1-2, with D possibly being TRBD1 (5 bases). Germline assignment: CDR1 SNHLY and CDR2 FYNNEI. The CDR3 extends over 11 amino acids. V was pared by 10 bases and J by 4 bases, with 10 bases between. Complete variable domain (other parts from reference TRBV2 and TRBJ1-2): EPEVTQTPSHQVTQMGQEVILRCVPISNHLYFYWYRQILGQKVEFLVSFYNNEISEKSEIFDDQFSVERPDGSNFTLKIRSTKLEDSAMYFCATREAYGYTFGSGTRLTVV.

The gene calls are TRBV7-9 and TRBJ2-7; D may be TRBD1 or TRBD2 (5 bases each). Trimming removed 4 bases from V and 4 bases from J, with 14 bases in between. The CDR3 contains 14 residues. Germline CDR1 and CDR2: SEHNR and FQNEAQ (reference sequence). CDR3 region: CASSSWEGEYEQYF. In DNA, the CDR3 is TGTGCCAGCAGCTCGTGGGAAGGGGAGTACGAGCAGTACTTC. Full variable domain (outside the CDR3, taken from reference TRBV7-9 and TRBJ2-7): DTGVSQNPRHKITKRGQNVTFRCDPISEHNRLYWYRQTLGQGPEFLTYFQNEAQLEKSRLLSDRFSAERPKGSFSTLEIQRTEQGDSAMYLCASSSWEGEYEQYFGPGTRLTVT.

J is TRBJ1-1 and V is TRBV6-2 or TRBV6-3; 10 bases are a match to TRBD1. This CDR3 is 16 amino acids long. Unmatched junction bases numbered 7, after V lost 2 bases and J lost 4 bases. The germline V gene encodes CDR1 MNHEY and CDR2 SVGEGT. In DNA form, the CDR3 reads TGTGCCAGCAGTTACCCGGGACAGGGGCGGGCCACTGAAGCTTTCTTT. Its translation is CASSYPGQGRATEAFF.

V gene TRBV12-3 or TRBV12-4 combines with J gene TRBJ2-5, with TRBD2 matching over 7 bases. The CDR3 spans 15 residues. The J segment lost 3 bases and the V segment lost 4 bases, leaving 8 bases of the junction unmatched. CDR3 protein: CASSSDWGREETQYF. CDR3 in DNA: TGTGCCAGCAGTTCAGACTGGGGGAGGGAAGAGACCCAGTACTTC.